This T cell receptor beta chain was sequenced during a study of graft-versus-host responses after intestinal transplantation (dated by TCRdb to the early 2020s). For context, the study as a whole: The transplants that recipients got were multivisceral, liver-intestinal, or isolated intestinal. All recipients received anti-thymocyte globulin induction followed by maintenance tacrolimus and steroids for around three years. After intestinal transplantation, graft-versus-host and host-versus-graft alloreactive T cell clones were followed in the graft, circulation and bone marrow using bulk TCR-beta CDR3 sequencing. To identify alloreactive clones, pre-transplant mixed lymphocyte reaction products were sequenced and then compared with unstimulated pre-transplant donor and recipient T cells. The cohort enrolled 20 to 30 intestinal transplant recipients, one of whom was a retransplant, and 3 patients without pretransplant specimens were excluded. A peak of at least 4% donor T cells among recipient peripheral blood mononuclear cells was the definition used for donor T cell macrochimerism. Instead of going to the commercial service, samples from a few later patients were sequenced in-house on an Illumina MiSeq and processed with MiXCR.

Per the publication, the time point label means: cells obtained before transplantation from donor or recipient. CD3+CD4+ and CD3+CD8+ populations were FACS-sorted from unstimulated pre-transplant donor and recipient cells taken from spleen or lymph nodes. The investigation overall reported the following: High GvH to HvG T cell clonal ratios were observed in the allografts of patients with donor T cell macrochimerism. GvH clones were detected in recipient bone marrow, and some appeared earlier in ileal mucosa or blood, consistent with an intestinal mucosal origin. Early after transplant, peak levels of circulating GvH clones were associated with declines in HvG clones. The relatively low number and heterogeneity of intestinal transplant patients limited the conclusions.

This clone was observed once. The antigen it recognizes is unknown. No base quality values were provided; no much bigger clone lies one nucleotide off. The library relied on the immunoSEQ multiplex PCR assay. For most patients, genomic DNA was isolated with the Qiagen DNeasy Blood and Tissue Kit and sent frozen to Adaptive Biotechnologies for TCR sequencing. High-throughput TCR-beta CDR3 sequencing of genomic DNA from most patients was performed by Adaptive Biotechnologies. Processing in the source paper ran as follows. TCR sequencing data for over 15 patients were retrieved from Adaptive's ImmunoSEQ software; three other patients were processed with MiXCR and VDJtools. To correct CD4 versus CD8 sorting errors, sequences present in both subsets at a frequency ratio below 5:1 were removed. CDR3 nucleotide sequences shared between donor and recipient were removed because their origin could not be assigned. To be classed as alloreactive, a clone needed at least 2-fold expansion over unstimulated cells and a minimum CFSE-low frequency of 0.002% (template counts) or 0.001% (read counts). A clone was considered mappable if detected in the sequenced pre-transplant spleen, lymph node, or MLR CFSE-low populations of the donor or recipient. The cumulative frequency of alloreactive clones was calculated as a percentage of all sequences, weighted by copy number. This is the immuneACCESS table as TCRdb keeps it, with only in-frame sequences that have V and J called. A part of the clones is gone; compared with another copy, unresolved V genes explain less than half, and the rest is unexplained. V and J calls plus clone size are reproduced from that table; the DNA served to infer D and trimming. Counted in this sample were about 110,000 clones; about 93% of them appeared once. The ten biggest clones cover 0.4% to 0.55% of the sample.

The source is a human donor who received an intestinal transplant. Here the sequenced sample was unstimulated CD8+ T cells sorted from spleen or lymph node cells, taken before intestinal transplant.

The DNA is as follows: TGTGCCATCCCTATAGCGGGAGGTAACTATACGCAGTATTTT. Its coded protein is CAIPIAGGNYTQYF. This chain is built from TRBV10-3 and TRBJ2-3; the central 10 bases match TRBD2. There are 14 amino acids in the CDR3, from cysteine to phenylalanine inclusive. CDR3 DNA is the only sequence kept; it has 42 bases, read in frame from the first base. The V end gives up 8 bases and the J end 7 bases, leaving 9 bases in the junction not matched to a gene. Taken from the germline V gene, the CDR1 and CDR2 loops are ENHRY and SYGVKD.